This TCR beta chain was sequenced in a study of T cell repertoires in cytomegalovirus infection. Study-level information: CMV infection and matching HLA type were both indicated by public TCR beta signatures. Study results and caveats: Using cumulative public TCR beta family frequency, the authors identified those who carried CMV together with the relevant HLA. The response measured ex vivo was dominated by TCR beta clonotypes (HLA-C-restricted and CMV-specific).

Each CDR3 protein gets one entry after TCRdb re-called the reads with MiXCR. This table has fewer than 550,000 distinct CDR3 sequences, around 27% appearing once. This clonotype was seen more than once but under ten times. Its antigen is not known. Trimming removed 1 base from V and 0 bases from J, with 7 bases in between. The germline V gene has CDR1 LGHNA and CDR2 YSLEER. The CDR3 has 15 amino acids. The origin of this receptor is a human donor in good health (CMV status not recorded). Some clones in this sample may be carry-over from other donors' samples. V usage is TRBV4-3 and J usage is TRBJ2-1, with no clear D. The sample was PBMCs. The CDR3, as DNA: TGCGCCAGCAGCCAAGTCGTATTCTCCTACAATGAGCAGTTCTTC. Its translation is CASSQVVFSYNEQFF.